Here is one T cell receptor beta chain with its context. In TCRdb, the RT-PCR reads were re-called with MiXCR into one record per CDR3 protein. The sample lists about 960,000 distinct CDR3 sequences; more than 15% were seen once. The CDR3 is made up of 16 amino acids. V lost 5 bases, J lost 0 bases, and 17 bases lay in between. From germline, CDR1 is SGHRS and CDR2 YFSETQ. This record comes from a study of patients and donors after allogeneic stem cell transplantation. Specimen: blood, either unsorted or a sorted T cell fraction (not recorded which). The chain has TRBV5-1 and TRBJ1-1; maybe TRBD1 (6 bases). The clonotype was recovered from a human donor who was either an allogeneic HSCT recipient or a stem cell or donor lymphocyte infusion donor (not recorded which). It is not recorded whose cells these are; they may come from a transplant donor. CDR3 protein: CASSRDQTGMNTEAFF. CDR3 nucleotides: TGCGCCAGCAGTCGCGATCAGACAGGTATGAACACTGAAGCTTTCTTT.